Within the sample, the clone carrying this T cell receptor beta chain is medium-sized. This entry comes from a study of circulating CD8 cells and anti-PD-1 response in melanoma. CDR1 and CDR2 from the germline V gene are SGHAT and FQNNGV. With V trimmed by 5 bases and J by 0 bases, 4 bases remained unmatched. This CDR3 spans 16 amino acids. Four subsets defined by PD-1 and/or TIGIT were sorted from live CD3+CD8+TCRalphabeta+ cells. Each library started from roughly 15 ng of total RNA using the QIAseq Immune Repertoire TCR panel. Each CDR3 protein is one row after TCRdb ran MiXCR on the reads. The sample has about 1,200 distinct CDR3 sequences; approximately 6.7% are singletons.

This chain uses TRBV11-2 with TRBJ2-6; 7 bases agree with TRBD1. The material was CD8+ T cells from PBMCs, obtained at baseline or after one month of anti-PD-1 therapy (not recorded which). The receptor's source is a human donor with melanoma. CDR3 nucleotide sequence: TGTGCCAGCAGCGGGACAGCCCGCTCTGGGGCCAACGTCCTGACTTTC. This codes for CASSGTARSGANVLTF.